A selection of T cell receptor beta chains follows, all from one sample in a study of beta chain features in type 1 diabetes. TCRdb's table, derived via immunoSEQ multiplex PCR, lists solely in-frame clones and lacks some. Of nearly 250,000 clones in the sample, around 68% were seen once. The sequencing sample was made of naive CD4+ T cells from blood. The receptors here all came from a man aged 25-45 years in good health. Each CDR3 is given with its conserved first and last residue. The order of the fields is D gene, V gene, clone size, J gene, CDR3 protein, CDR3 DNA. D genes are given only for firm matches. Expanded clones are given a class, and other clones once, few, many or no size at all.

.	TRBV4-2	.	TRBJ2-7	CASSQDRLAREHYEQYF	TGTGCCAGCAGCCAAGACCGTCTGGCTCGGGAGCACTACGAGCAGTACTTC
.	TRBV6-5	.	TRBJ1-4	CASSLGGPEKLFF	TGTGCCAGCAGCCTCGGAGGTCCTGAAAAACTGTTTTTT
.	TRBV7-2	.	TRBJ1-1	CASSLAGLNTEAFF	TGTGCCAGCAGCTTAGCGGGCCTAAACACTGAAGCTTTCTTT
.	TRBV6-6	.	TRBJ2-3	CASSGDTDTQYF	TGTGCCAGCAGCGGGGACACAGATACGCAGTATTTT
TRBD1	TRBV9	.	TRBJ2-5	CASSATGGRETQYF	TGTGCCAGCAGCGCCACAGGGGGCCGGGAGACCCAGTACTTC
.	TRBV2	.	TRBJ2-1	CASRRDYNEQFF	TGTGCCAGCAGGAGGGATTACAATGAGCAGTTCTTC
.	TRBV5-4	.	TRBJ2-1	CASSSGYEQFF	TGTGCCAGCAGCTCGGGTTATGAGCAGTTCTTC
.	TRBV30	.	TRBJ2-4	CAWGFLRKGSGDIQYF	TGTGCCTGGGGATTCCTCCGAAAGGGGTCAGGGGACATTCAGTACTTC
.	TRBV15	.	TRBJ2-5	CATSRTRQAQETQYF	TGTGCCACCAGCAGAACGAGACAGGCCCAAGAGACCCAGTACTTC
.	TRBV28	once	TRBJ2-5	CASSLGPAGPRAQYF	TGTGCCAGCAGTTTGGGCCCGGCAGGCCCCAGGGCCCAGTACTTC
TRBD2	TRBV14	.	TRBJ2-5	CASRAGTSGELQETQYF	TGTGCCAGCAGGGCCGGGACTAGCGGGGAGCTCCAAGAGACCCAGTACTTC
TRBD1	TRBV16	few	TRBJ1-2	CASSQPVGQGPYGYTF	TGTGCCAGCAGCCAACCCGTGGGACAGGGACCCTATGGCTACACCTTC
.	TRBV7-9	.	TRBJ2-1	CASSLALSEQFF	TGTGCCAGCAGCTTAGCGCTTAGCGAGCAGTTCTTC
.	TRBV30	.	TRBJ2-1	CAWRTRGRPLSYNEQFF	TGTGCCTGGAGGACACGGGGGAGGCCTCTCTCCTACAATGAGCAGTTCTTC
.	TRBV5-4	.	TRBJ2-5	CASSLARGEETQYF	TGTGCCAGCAGCTTGGCCAGGGGGGAAGAGACCCAGTACTTC
.	TRBV27	.	TRBJ2-6	CASSGQGSGANVLTF	TGTGCCAGCAGCGGTCAGGGATCTGGGGCCAACGTCCTGACTTTC
TRBD1	TRBV11-2	.	TRBJ2-3	CASSIRGQGDTQYF	TGTGCCAGCAGCATCAGGGGGCAAGGAGATACGCAGTATTTT